This T cell receptor (beta chain) was sequenced in a study of PD-1 blockade in classical Hodgkin lymphoma. The patients all showed relapse after autologous stem cell transplantation, while their brentuximab vedotin exposure varied. There are a few counts of this clone. What it binds is unknown. From germline, CDR1 is MGHRA and CDR2 YSYEKL. V dropped 1 base and J dropped 10 bases, with 14 bases sitting between them. The CDR3 length is 14 residues. Study-level results: Partial responders and progressors had significantly lower baseline TCR diversity. The origin of the repertoire differences remains undefined, with disease activity or prior therapy as possible causes. At baseline, newly diagnosed patients reportedly showed less TCR diversity than healthy donors.

The data were produced by immunoSEQ multiplex PCR, yet TCRdb's version contains in-frame clones alone and is incomplete. The table lists about 11,000 clones, approximately 81% of them singletons. The receptor comes from a human donor with classical Hodgkin lymphoma. The chain recombines TRBV4-1 with TRBJ2-1; D possibly corresponds to TRBD2 (6 bases). The specimen was peripheral blood mononuclear cells (PBMCs), collected at baseline. CDR3 in DNA: TGCGCCAGCAGCCAAGTTGGAGGGGCTCGGGAGCAGTTCTTC. The encoded protein is CASSQVGGAREQFF.